These 25 T cell receptor beta chains originate from one sample sequenced in a study of cytomegalovirus exposure and HLA in healthy donors (dated by TCRdb to the late 2010s). Library preparation used the immunoSEQ multiplex PCR assay. The multiplex PCR relied on a mix of 60 forward primers for TCR Vbeta segments and 13 reverse primers for TCR Jbeta segments. In TCRdb, the immuneACCESS table is reduced to in-frame sequences with V and J assigned. These tables do not hold every clone; where another copy was compared, an unresolved V gene accounts for under half, and the others remain unexplained. The table for this sample shows around 70,000 clones. The top ten constitute 4.5% to 5% of the sample. The sample comprised PBMCs. All receptors derive from a woman aged 40-49 years in good health and CMV-seropositive.

The chain couples TRBV27 to TRBJ2-7; D might be TRBD1 (5 bases). V lost 3 bases, J lost 3 bases, and 12 bases lay in between. CDR1 MNHEY and CDR2 SMNVEV come from the germline V gene (reference sequence). The CDR3 has 14 residues. The CDR3 DNA reads as TGTGCCAGCAGTTTGCAGGGTTTCGACTACGAGCAGTACTTC. Protein product: CASSLQGFDYEQYF.

V and J are TRBV5-6 and TRBJ2-5; 11 nucleotides agree with TRBD1. CDR1 is SGHDT and CDR2 is YYEEEE in the germline V gene. After removal of 4 bases from V and 0 bases from J, the junction contained 5 bases not matched to a gene. CDR3 length: 16 amino acids. CDR3 nucleotides: TGTGCCAGCAGCCTACGGACAGGGGGCCACCAAGAGACCCAGTACTTC. It specifies CASSLRTGGHQETQYF.

J is TRBJ2-1 and V is TRBV29-1; D possibly corresponds to TRBD2 (5 bases). Trimming pared 4 bases from V and 4 bases from J, leaving 17 bases between. Germline lookup yields CDR1 SQVTM and CDR2 ANQGSEA. This CDR3 is built from 15 residues. The CDR3 DNA is TGCAGCGTTGCCGAGCAGCCTAGCTATTACAATGAGCAGTTCTTC. Translating it yields CSVAEQPSYYNEQFF.

V usage is TRBV7-3 and J usage is TRBJ2-3; 10 positions agree with TRBD2. The CDR3 contains 15 residues. With 5 bases clipped from V and 5 bases from J, the junction kept 7 bases outside the gene matches. Germline V gene data show CDR1 as SGHTA and CDR2 as FQGTGA. DNA of the CDR3: TGTGCCAGCAGCCAGAGCGGGGGGGCGGGAGATACGCAGTATTTT. This encodes CASSQSGGAGDTQYF.

The V and J genes are TRBV6-5 and TRBJ2-3, with 11 nucleotides matching TRBD2. V dropped 6 bases and J dropped 6; count of bases not matched to a gene: 8. CDR3 length: 15 residues. CDR1 is MNHEY, CDR2 SVGAGI, per germline. CDR3 in amino acids: CASRTLAGVSDTQYF. CDR3 nucleotides: TGTGCCAGCAGGACACTAGCGGGGGTGTCGGATACGCAGTATTTT.

The chain couples TRBV6-6 to TRBJ2-3; D unresolved. The CDR3 totals 14 residues. V dropped 6 bases and J dropped 4 bases, with 14 bases sitting between them. Germline V gives CDR1 MNHNY, CDR2 SVGAGI (reference sequence). The CDR3: CASSPVVVADTQYF. The CDR3 DNA reads as TGTGCCAGCAGCCCGGTCGTAGTTGCAGATACGCAGTATTTT.

The V and J genes are TRBV27 and TRBJ2-7; TRBD2 agrees at 7 bases. The CDR3 sequence is 14 residues long. V was pared by 0 bases and J by 3 bases, with 2 bases of the junction left unmatched. CDR1 and CDR2 (germline): MNHEY, SMNVEV (reference sequence). The CDR3, as DNA: TGTGCCAGCAGTTTATCGCCGGGGGGCTACGAGCAGTACTTC. Translation gives CASSLSPGGYEQYF.

The V call is TRBV4-2, the J call TRBJ2-1; D uncertain. Germline V gene data show CDR1 as LGHNA and CDR2 as YNFKEQ. Trimming cost V 1 base and J 9 bases, with 22 bases left between them. This CDR3 has 17 amino acids. CDR3: CASSQGKFGADFGEQFF. The CDR3 DNA reads as TGTGCCAGCAGCCAAGGAAAGTTTGGAGCAGATTTCGGTGAGCAGTTCTTC.

The rearrangement uses TRBV4-1 and TRBJ2-7; D is unclear. CDR1 is MGHRA, CDR2 YSYEKL, per germline. V was trimmed by 4 bases and J by 2 bases, leaving 15 bases between them. The CDR3 spans 15 residues. In nucleotides, the CDR3 is TGCGCCAGCAGCCCCATGGTAGGCAGGACCTACGAGCAGTACTTC. It translates to CASSPMVGRTYEQYF.

V and J are TRBV19 and TRBJ2-1, with D possibly matching TRBD2 (5 bases). CDR1 is LNHDA, CDR2 SQIVND, per germline (reference sequence). Trimming took 3 bases from V and 4 from J, leaving 16 bases between them. The CDR3 has 16 residues. CDR3 region: CASSIRPGLGYNEQFF. As DNA, the CDR3 is TGTGCCAGTAGTATCCGACCTGGACTGGGGTACAATGAGCAGTTCTTC.

The chain combines TRBV28 with TRBJ2-6, with 12 bases aligning to TRBD1. Germline loops: CDR1 MDHEN, CDR2 SYDVKM. The junction had 11 bases not matched to a gene; V was cut back by 6 bases and J by 2 bases. The CDR3 is made up of 19 amino acids. CDR3 bases: TGTGCCAGCAGCGACCCTCGGGGACAGGGGGCAGCTGGGGCCAACGTCCTGACTTTC. Translating it yields CASSDPRGQGAAGANVLTF.

This sequence joins TRBV5-1 and TRBJ2-5; D is perhaps TRBD2 (5 bases). The tail of the sequence fits TRBJ2-7 better, so the J call may be wrong. Germline-derived CDR1 and CDR2 are SGHRS and YFSETQ. This CDR3 has 13 residues. The DNA of the CDR3 is TGCGCCAGCAGCTTGGAGGGCGGGTACGAGCAGTACTTC. Its protein is CASSLEGGYEQYF.

The V and J genes are TRBV5-1 and TRBJ2-3, with D uncertain. The CDR3 spans 13 residues. The V end was cut by 4 bases, the J end by 2 bases, with 8 bases between. Germline lookup yields CDR1 SGHRS and CDR2 YFSETQ. As DNA, the CDR3 is TGCGCCAGCAGCCCCCGTCCCACAGATACGCAGTATTTT. Translating gives CASSPRPTDTQYF.

The rearrangement links TRBV21-1 to TRBJ2-7; whether TRBD2, the table's D call, matches the DNA was not checked. TRBV21-1 is annotated as a pseudogene. The CDR3 covers 16 residues. The CDR3 DNA follows: TGTGCCAGCAGTCTCCCGCGACTAGCGGCCTACCACGAGCAGTACTTC. Translating it yields CASSLPRLAAYHEQYF.

The chain employs TRBV4-2 and TRBJ2-3; 13 bases map to TRBD2. V lost 1 base, J lost 7 bases, and 5 bases stayed unmatched. The CDR3 contains 16 residues. Germline V CDR1 and CDR2: LGHNA, YNFKEQ. The CDR3 loop reads CASSQAWTSGSNTQYF. The CDR3 DNA reads TGTGCCAGCAGCCAAGCTTGGACTAGCGGGAGCAATACGCAGTATTTT.

A note on this clone: The sample has other DNA sequences that encode this CDR3 too. This rearrangement joins TRBV29-1 to TRBJ2-1; possibly TRBD2 for D (5 bases). Deletions cut 0 bases from V and 6 bases from J, with 18 bases between. CDR1 SQVTM and CDR2 ANQGSEA come from the germline V gene. CDR3 length: 16 residues. The CDR3 nucleotides read TGCAGCGTTGAAGAAGGAACTAGGATGGTATCCAATGAGCAGTTCTTC. This codes for CSVEEGTRMVSNEQFF.

The CDR3 is CASSAGDRGSGGYTF. The CDR3 nucleotides read TGCGCCAGCAGCGCGGGGGACAGGGGTTCAGGCGGCTACACCTTC. The rearrangement uses TRBV5-1 and TRBJ1-2, with 10 bases identical to TRBD1. The CDR3 is made up of 15 amino acids. The J segment lost 8 bases and the V segment lost 4 bases, leaving 11 bases of the junction unmatched. Per germline, CDR1 SGHRS and CDR2 YFSETQ.

This clone is classed as medium-sized by frequency. J is TRBJ2-2 and V is TRBV6-1; no reliable D call. The CDR3 has 14 amino acids. Trimming removed 1 base from V and 5 bases from J, with 8 bases in between. CDR1 is MNHNS, CDR2 SASEGT, per germline. The DNA for the CDR3 is TGTGCCAGCAGTGAAGACCCGACAACCGGGGAGCTGTTTTTT. Protein product: CASSEDPTTGELFF.

CDR3 sequence reads: CASSSGQGAPQVPLHF. The DNA for the CDR3 is TGCGCCAGCAGCTCCGGACAGGGGGCTCCGCAGGTTCCCCTCCACTTT. The chain uses TRBV5-1 and TRBJ1-6, with 11 bases that match TRBD1. CDR3 length equals 16 residues. The germline CDR1 and CDR2 sequences are SGHRS and YFSETQ. V dropped 3 bases and J dropped 13; count of bases not matched to a gene: 12.

The genes are TRBV19 and TRBJ2-2, with 10 nucleotides matching TRBD2. CDR1 LNHDA and CDR2 SQIVND come from the germline V gene (reference sequence). The CDR3 sequence is 17 residues long. The junction had 6 bases not matched to a gene; V was cut back by 1 base and J by 4 bases. CDR3 sequence: CASSIGPASGGTGELFF. In nucleotides, the CDR3 is TGTGCCAGTAGTATAGGACCGGCTAGCGGGGGCACCGGGGAGCTGTTTTTT.

This chain joins TRBV5-1 and TRBJ2-1, with TRBD2 matching over 10 bases. Unmatched junction bases numbered 8, after V lost 1 base and J lost 1 base. The CDR3 is 18 amino acids. Germline CDR1 SGHRS, CDR2 YFSETQ. CDR3 protein: CASSLWGGAGGSYNEQFF. As DNA, the CDR3 is TGCGCCAGCAGCTTGTGGGGGGGAGCGGGAGGGTCCTACAATGAGCAGTTCTTC.

V usage is TRBV6-1 and J usage is TRBJ1-1, with D perhaps matching TRBD1 (5 bases). CDR1 and CDR2 from the germline V gene are MNHNS and SASEGT. Trimming cost V 11 bases and J 1 base, with 14 bases left between them. This CDR3 contains 13 residues. DNA of the CDR3: TGTGCCTACGGGGAGGGGACGAACACTGAAGCTTTCTTT. It is translated as CAYGEGTNTEAFF.

The rearrangement uses TRBV20-1 and TRBJ1-2; D possibly corresponds to TRBD1 (6 bases). The CDR3 runs 10 residues. Per the germline V gene, CDR1 is DFQATT and CDR2 is SNEGSKA (reference sequence). V was cut by 5 bases and J by 8 bases, with 9 bases left in between. The CDR3, as DNA: TGCAGTGCTCCAGGGGACGGCTACACCTTC. Its protein product is CSAPGDGYTF.

The chain carries TRBV27 and TRBJ2-7; 7 nucleotides agree with TRBD2. J gave up 6 bases and V 5 bases, and 10 bases lay outside the gene matches. Germline CDR1 reads MNHEY; CDR2 reads SMNVEV (reference sequence). The CDR3 length is 14 residues. In DNA form, the CDR3 reads TGTGCCAGCAGTCCCTCCGGACTAGTCGGCGAGCAGTACTTC. Translated: CASSPSGLVGEQYF.

The V and J genes are TRBV21-1 and TRBJ2-1; TRBD2, as called in the table, went unchecked against the DNA. TRBV21-1 is shown as a pseudogene. The CDR3 spans 15 residues. The CDR3: CASSKTSGRGGEQFF. The DNA of the CDR3 is TGTGCCAGCAGCAAGACTAGCGGGAGGGGTGGTGAGCAGTTCTTC.